This note documents a single T cell receptor (beta chain) sequence. Its antigen is as yet unknown. The PCR used 60 Vbeta and 13 Jbeta primers. Measured with immunoSEQ multiplex PCR; TCRdb has only the in-frame clones, and not every one. The data hold nearly 70,000 clones, with about 73% observed a single time. The germline CDR1 and CDR2 sequences are GTSNPN and SVGIG (reference sequence). There are 12 residues in the CDR3. The data are from a study of cytomegalovirus exposure and HLA in healthy donors. Study-wide results and limits: Cytomegalovirus-associated TCR beta chains were listed, numbering more than 150.

This chain connects TRBV30 to TRBJ1-3, with TRBD1 identical over 7 bases. Sequencing was performed on PBMCs. The receptor comes from an older woman in good health and CMV-seropositive. The CDR3 region has the DNA TGTGCTGGACAGGAATCTGGAAACACCATATATTTT. Translation: CAGQESGNTIYF.